The 2 T cell receptor beta chains below were found in one sample sequenced in a study of breast tumors, draining lymph nodes, adjacent tissues. TCRdb fed the multiplex PCR reads into MiXCR, producing one record per CDR3 protein. The sample lists around 230,000 distinct CDR3 sequences, roughly 32% seen once, with 1.2% to 1.5% in the top ten. Samples came from axillary lymph nodes draining the breast cancer. What was sequenced was axillary lymph node tissue. These receptors all stem from a female donor with breast cancer. Some clones in this sample may be carry-over from other donors' samples.

There are a few counts of this clonotype. This may arise from a read error, as a much more abundant clone is one base away. V usage is TRBV11-3 and J usage is TRBJ2-7, with D perhaps TRBD2 (6 bases). The CDR3 contains 14 residues. V lost 6 bases and J 6 bases, leaving 18 bases between the germline ends. The germline V gene has CDR1 SGHNT and CDR2 YENEEA. CDR3 bases: TGTGCCAGCAGACGGGACGGAGGGTTATGCGAGCAGTACTTC. It translates to CASRRDGGLCEQYF.

This clonotype was counted at least ten times. The chain combines TRBV7-9 with TRBJ2-1; D is possibly TRBD1 (5 bases). Germline V gene data show CDR1 as SEHNR and CDR2 as FQNEAQ (reference sequence). The CDR3 totals 17 residues. Trimming removed 2 bases from V and 5 bases from J, with 19 bases in between. DNA of the CDR3: TGTGCCAGCAGCTTACACCGATCCAGGGTAAAGGACAATGAGCAGTTCTTC. Protein: CASSLHRSRVKDNEQFF.